This record covers a single T cell receptor beta chain. The method was immunoSEQ multiplex PCR; TCRdb's version includes in-frame clones alone and lacks a portion of them. The specimen's table records about 190,000 clones. The data stem from a study of control samples from healthy donors and cancer patients. The sequencing sample was made of blood. This receptor was obtained from a woman under 40 in good health.

CDR3 sequence: CASSIGTRGYQPQHF. The CDR3 DNA follows: TGTGCCAGTAGTATTGGCACCCGGGGGTATCAGCCCCAGCATTTT. The rearrangement uses TRBV19 and TRBJ1-5; D is possibly TRBD1 (5 bases). CDR1 is LNHDA, CDR2 SQIVND, per germline (reference sequence). V lost 3 bases and J lost 5, with 14 bases in between. The CDR3 spans 15 residues.